Below, 14 T cell receptor beta chains from the same sample are listed, as sequenced in a study of T-cell memory formation after mild COVID-19. TCRdb reprocessed the 5' RACE reads via MiXCR and lists one record per CDR3 protein. The sample comprises a few hundred thousand distinct CDR3 sequences, around a quarter of which are singletons, and roughly an eighth rests with the top ten. Sample: PBMCs or a T cell subset sorted from them (not recorded which). These receptors originate from an adult woman who had mild COVID-19 (a few samples of this study predate the infection). Cell type and time point are not known.

The gene calls are TRBV7-3 and TRBJ2-1; D perhaps matches TRBD2 (7 bases). Per germline, CDR1 SGHTA and CDR2 FQGTGA. The V end was cut by 7 bases, the J end by 4 bases, with 17 bases between. The CDR3 has 15 residues. The CDR3 here is CASTQGGGPYNEQFF. CDR3 coding DNA: TGTGCCAGCACCCAAGGGGGAGGGCCTTACAATGAGCAGTTCTTC.

The chain recombines TRBV30 with TRBJ1-5; 10 bases match TRBD1. The germline gives CDR1 GTSNPN, CDR2 SVGIG (reference sequence). The CDR3 consists of 15 residues. The ends lost 1 base at V and 5 bases at J; junction bases unmatched: 5. CDR3 protein: CAWSDGQGEYQPQHF. In DNA, the CDR3 is TGTGCCTGGAGTGATGGACAGGGGGAATATCAGCCCCAGCATTTT.

This clonotype was observed a few times. CDR3: CASSLVALGNTEAFF. CDR3 bases: TGTGCCAGCAGCTTAGTGGCCTTGGGCAACACTGAAGCTTTCTTT. This chain joins TRBV11-2 and TRBJ1-1; no reliable D call. V lost 1 base and J 2 bases, leaving 11 bases between the germline ends. This CDR3 spans 15 amino acids. Germline CDR1 SGHAT, CDR2 FQNNGV.

This clonotype was counted between two and nine times. The gene calls are TRBV5-5 and TRBJ1-1; 7 bases fit TRBD1. With 3 bases clipped from V and 0 bases from J, the junction kept 2 bases outside the gene matches. The CDR3 length is 14 residues. The germline V gene has CDR1 SGHKS and CDR2 YYEKEE (reference sequence). CDR3: CASSSTGMNTEAFF. The CDR3 nucleotides are TGTGCCAGCAGCTCGACAGGGATGAACACTGAAGCTTTCTTT.

The CDR3 sequence: CASATRQRVGTGELFF. In DNA form, the CDR3 reads TGCGCCAGCGCGACACGACAGAGGGTCGGCACCGGGGAGCTGTTTTTT. The chain links TRBV5-1 to TRBJ2-2; D tentatively reads TRBD1 or TRBD2 (5 bases each). The ends were cut back, 7 bases at V and 4 bases at J, with 20 bases in the middle. The CDR3 extends over 16 amino acids. The germline CDR1 and CDR2 sequences are SGHRS and YFSETQ. The full variable domain, rest sourced from reference TRBV5-1 and TRBJ2-2, is KAGVTQTPRYLIKTRGQQVTLSCSPISGHRSVSWYQQTPGQGLQFLFEYFSETQRNKGNFPGRFSGRQFSNSRSEMNVSTLELGDSALYLCASATRQRVGTGELFFGEGSRLTVL.

This clonotype has only a few counts. The chain combines TRBV7-9 with TRBJ2-1, with D uncertain. In germline, CDR1 is SEHNR, CDR2 FQNEAQ (reference sequence). The CDR3 has 14 amino acids. Trimming took 1 base from V and 3 from J, leaving 7 bases between them. In DNA, the CDR3 is TGTGCCAGCAGCTTAGTCCCGGGCTACAATGAGCAGTTCTTC. Translated, it gives CASSLVPGYNEQFF.

This clonotype was detected only a few times. The chain couples TRBV10-3 to TRBJ1-2; tentatively, D is TRBD1 (5 bases). CDR1 and CDR2 (germline): ENHRY, SYGVKD. Trimming took 1 base from V and 5 from J, leaving 5 bases between them. The CDR3 contains 12 residues. The CDR3 region is CAISEWGYGYTF. DNA of the CDR3: TGTGCCATCAGTGAGTGGGGGTATGGCTACACCTTC.

The J gene is TRBJ2-7, the V gene TRBV6-5, with a possible D match to TRBD2 (6 bases). The CDR3 extends over 14 amino acids. Germline CDR1 reads MNHEY; CDR2 reads SVGAGI. V was pared by 6 bases and J by 0 bases, with 12 bases between. CDR3 coding DNA: TGTGCCAGCAGCCGGGGGAGGAGCTCCTACGAGCAGTACTTC. Translated: CASSRGRSSYEQYF.

Many counts were recorded for this clonotype. The chain has TRBV5-5 and TRBJ2-5; 7 nucleotides align to TRBD1. Germline CDR1 and CDR2: SGHKS and YYEKEE (reference sequence). J was trimmed by 1 base and V by 3 bases; bases with no gene match: 3. This CDR3 comprises 14 residues. CDR3 DNA: TGTGCCAGCAGCTACGACAGGGCCCAAGAGACCCAGTACTTC. It codes for CASSYDRAQETQYF.

The chain carries TRBV5-4 and TRBJ2-2; D is perhaps TRBD2 (5 bases). Germline lookup yields CDR1 SGHNT and CDR2 YYREEE (reference sequence). The CDR3 has 17 residues. With 4 bases removed from V and 1 base from J, the gap between germline ends came to 17 bases. CDR3 coding DNA: TGTGCCAGCAGCGGCTACGCCGGACTGCTGAACACCGGGGAGCTGTTTTTT. Translating it yields CASSGYAGLLNTGELFF.

The chain has TRBV7-2 and TRBJ1-1; D gene ambiguous. Germline lookup yields CDR1 SGHTA and CDR2 FQGNSA. V was clipped by 4 bases and J by 4 bases, with 19 bases between them. The CDR3 loop spans 16 amino acids. The CDR3 DNA is TGTGCCAGCAGCTCCTTACTCCCTTCTCCGGGCACTGAAGCTTTCTTT. Translating it yields CASSSLLPSPGTEAFF.

The V and J genes are TRBV5-1 and TRBJ2-2; the match to TRBD1 covers 7 bases. CDR3 length equals 15 residues. Germline CDR1 and CDR2: SGHRS and YFSETQ. The junction had 8 bases not matched to a gene; V was cut back by 7 bases and J by 2 bases. The CDR3 region is CASSVGDSNTGELFF. CDR3 DNA: TGCGCCAGCTCAGTCGGGGACAGCAACACCGGGGAGCTGTTTTTT. The full variable domain, with the rest looked up from reference TRBV5-1 and TRBJ2-2, is KAGVTQTPRYLIKTRGQQVTLSCSPISGHRSVSWYQQTPGQGLQFLFEYFSETQRNKGNFPGRFSGRQFSNSRSEMNVSTLELGDSALYLCASSVGDSNTGELFFGEGSRLTVL.

The chain employs TRBV7-9 and TRBJ1-1; tentatively, D is TRBD1 (5 bases). V was pared by 8 bases and J by 6 bases, with 16 bases between. Germline CDR1 is SEHNR and CDR2 is FQNEAQ (reference sequence). This CDR3 is 13 amino acids long. The CDR3 loop is CASAKQGGAEAFF. DNA for the CDR3: TGTGCCAGCGCCAAGCAGGGAGGCGCTGAAGCTTTCTTT.

This clonotype was seen a handful of times. The chain joins TRBV20-1 to TRBJ1-4; unclear D gene. Per germline, CDR1 DFQATT and CDR2 SNEGSKA (reference sequence). There are 17 residues in the CDR3. Trimming cost V 1 base and J 2 bases, with 17 bases left between them. Written as DNA, the CDR3 is TGCAGTGCTAGAGGCTTCAAGGAGTGGGTGACTAATGAAAAACTGTTTTTT. Its protein product is CSARGFKEWVTNEKLFF.